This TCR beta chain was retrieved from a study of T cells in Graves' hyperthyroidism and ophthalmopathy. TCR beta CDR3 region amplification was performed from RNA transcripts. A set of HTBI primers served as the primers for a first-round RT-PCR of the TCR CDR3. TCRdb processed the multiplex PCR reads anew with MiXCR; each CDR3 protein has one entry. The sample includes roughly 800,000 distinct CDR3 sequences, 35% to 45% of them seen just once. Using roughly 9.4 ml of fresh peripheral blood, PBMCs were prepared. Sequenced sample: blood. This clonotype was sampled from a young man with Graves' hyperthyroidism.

In DNA form, the CDR3 reads TGTGCCAGCAGCCAAGCGCGAGGGGCGGCTACCGGGGAGCTGTTTTTT. It specifies CASSQARGAATGELFF. The chain couples TRBV14 to TRBJ2-2; D tentatively fits TRBD1 or TRBD2 (5 bases each). Per the germline V gene, CDR1 is SGHDN and CDR2 is FVKESK. V dropped 1 base and J dropped 5 bases, with 14 bases sitting between them. CDR3 length: 16 amino acids.